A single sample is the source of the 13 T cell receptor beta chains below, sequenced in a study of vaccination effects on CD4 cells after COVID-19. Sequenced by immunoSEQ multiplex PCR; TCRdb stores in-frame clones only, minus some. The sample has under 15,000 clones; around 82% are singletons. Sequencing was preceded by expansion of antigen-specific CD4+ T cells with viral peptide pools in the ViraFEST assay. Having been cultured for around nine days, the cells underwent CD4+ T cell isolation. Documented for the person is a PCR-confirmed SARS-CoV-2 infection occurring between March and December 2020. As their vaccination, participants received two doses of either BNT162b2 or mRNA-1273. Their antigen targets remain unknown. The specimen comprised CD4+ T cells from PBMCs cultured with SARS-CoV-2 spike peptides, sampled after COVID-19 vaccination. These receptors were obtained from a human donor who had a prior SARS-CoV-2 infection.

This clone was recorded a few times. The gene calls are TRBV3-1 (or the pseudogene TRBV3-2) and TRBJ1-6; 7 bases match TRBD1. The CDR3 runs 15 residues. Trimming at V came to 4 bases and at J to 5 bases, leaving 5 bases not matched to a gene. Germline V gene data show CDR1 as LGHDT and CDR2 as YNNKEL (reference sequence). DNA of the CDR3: TGTGCCAGCAGCCCGCGGGGACAGAATAATTCACCCCTCCACTTT. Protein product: CASSPRGQNNSPLHF.

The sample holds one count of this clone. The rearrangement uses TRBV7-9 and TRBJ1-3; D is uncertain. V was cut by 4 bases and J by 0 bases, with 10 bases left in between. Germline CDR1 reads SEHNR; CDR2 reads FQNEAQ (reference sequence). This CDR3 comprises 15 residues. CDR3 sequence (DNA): TGTGCCAGCAGCTCAACAAGACGCTCTGGAAACACCATATATTTT. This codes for CASSSTRRSGNTIYF.

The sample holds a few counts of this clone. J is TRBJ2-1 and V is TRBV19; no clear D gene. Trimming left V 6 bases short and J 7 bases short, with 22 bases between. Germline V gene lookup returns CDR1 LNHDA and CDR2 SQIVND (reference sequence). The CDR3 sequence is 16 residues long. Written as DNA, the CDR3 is TGTGCCAGTAGCCCGACTGTCTCTATTTGGGGTAATGAGCAGTTCTTC. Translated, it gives CASSPTVSIWGNEQFF.

CDR3 nucleotide sequence: TGTGCCAGCAGCCCCCCTACCCGTTTTGAGCAGTTCTTC. It is translated as CASSPPTRFEQFF. The chain has TRBV7-9 and TRBJ2-1; unclear D gene. There are 13 residues in the CDR3. Trimming removed 5 bases from V and 9 bases from J, with 14 bases in between. Germline V gives CDR1 SEHNR, CDR2 FQNEAQ (reference sequence).

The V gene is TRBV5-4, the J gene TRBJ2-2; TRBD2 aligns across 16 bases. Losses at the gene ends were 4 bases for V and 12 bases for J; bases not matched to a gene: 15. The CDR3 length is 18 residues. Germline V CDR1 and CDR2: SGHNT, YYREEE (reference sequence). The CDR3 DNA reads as TGTGCCAGCAGCCCCGGCTGGACTTCGGGACTAGCGGGGGGGAAGCTGTTTTTT. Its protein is CASSPGWTSGLAGGKLFF.

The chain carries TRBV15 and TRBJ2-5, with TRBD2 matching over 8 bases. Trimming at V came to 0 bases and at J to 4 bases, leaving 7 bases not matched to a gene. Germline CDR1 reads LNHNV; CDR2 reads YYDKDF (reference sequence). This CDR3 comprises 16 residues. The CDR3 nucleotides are TGTGCCACCAGCAGAGATCGGTTTAGCGGGATAGAGACCCAGTACTTC. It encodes CATSRDRFSGIETQYF.

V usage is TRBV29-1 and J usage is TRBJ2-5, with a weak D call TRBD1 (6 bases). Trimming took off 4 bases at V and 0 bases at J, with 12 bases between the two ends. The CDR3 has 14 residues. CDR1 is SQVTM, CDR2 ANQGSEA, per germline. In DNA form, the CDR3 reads TGCAGCGTTGTCAGGGGTAGGGACCAAGAGACCCAGTACTTC. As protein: CSVVRGRDQETQYF.

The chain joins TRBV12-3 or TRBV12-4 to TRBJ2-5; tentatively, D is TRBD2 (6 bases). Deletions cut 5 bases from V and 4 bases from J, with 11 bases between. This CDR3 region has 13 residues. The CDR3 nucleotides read TGTGCCAGCAGTCAGATCGGGGGAGAGACCCAGTACTTC. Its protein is CASSQIGGETQYF.

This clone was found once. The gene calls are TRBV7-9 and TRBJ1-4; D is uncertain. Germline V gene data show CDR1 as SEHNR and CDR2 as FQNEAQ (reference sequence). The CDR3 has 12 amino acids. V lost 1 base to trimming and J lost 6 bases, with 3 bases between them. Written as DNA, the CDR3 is TGTGCCAGCAGCTTAGGACATGAAAAACTGTTTTTT. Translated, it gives CASSLGHEKLFF.

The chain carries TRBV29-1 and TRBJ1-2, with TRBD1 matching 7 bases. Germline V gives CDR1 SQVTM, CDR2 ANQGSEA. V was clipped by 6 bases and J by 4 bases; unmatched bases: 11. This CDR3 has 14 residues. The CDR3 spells CSVYVGQRTYGYTF. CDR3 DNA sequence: TGCAGCGTCTACGTGGGACAGCGCACCTATGGCTACACCTTC. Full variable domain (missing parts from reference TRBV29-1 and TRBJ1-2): SAVISQKPSRDICQRGTSLTIQCQVDSQVTMMFWYRQQPGQSLTLIATANQGSEATYESGFVIDKFPISRPNLTFSTLTVSNMSPEDSSIYLCSVYVGQRTYGYTFGSGTRLTVV.

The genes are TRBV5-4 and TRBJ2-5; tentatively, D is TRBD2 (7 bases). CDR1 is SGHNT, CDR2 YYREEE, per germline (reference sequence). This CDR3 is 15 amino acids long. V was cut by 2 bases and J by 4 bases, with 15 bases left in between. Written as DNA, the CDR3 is TGTGCCAGCAGCTTAGGGGGGGGACAAGGAGAGACCCAGTACTTC. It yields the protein CASSLGGGQGETQYF. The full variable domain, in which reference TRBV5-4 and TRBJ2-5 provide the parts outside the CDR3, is ETGVTQSPTHLIKTRGQQVTLRCSSQSGHNTVSWYQQALGQGPQFIFQYYREEENGRGNFPPRFSGLQFPNYSSELNVNALELDDSALYLCASSLGGGQGETQYFGPGTRLLVL.

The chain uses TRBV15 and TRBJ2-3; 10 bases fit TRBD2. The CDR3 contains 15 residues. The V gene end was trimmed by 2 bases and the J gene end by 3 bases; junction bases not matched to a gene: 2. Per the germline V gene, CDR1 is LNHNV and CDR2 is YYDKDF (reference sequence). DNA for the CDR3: TGTGCCACCAGCAGACTAGCGGGGGAGACAGATACGCAGTATTTT. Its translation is CATSRLAGETDTQYF.

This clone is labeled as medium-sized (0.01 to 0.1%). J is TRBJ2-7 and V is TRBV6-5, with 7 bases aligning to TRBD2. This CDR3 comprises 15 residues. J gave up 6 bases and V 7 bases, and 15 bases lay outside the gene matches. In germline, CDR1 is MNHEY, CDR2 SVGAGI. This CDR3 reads CASIRREAGVGEQYF. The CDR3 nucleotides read TGTGCCAGCATTCGACGAGAGGCGGGAGTAGGCGAGCAGTACTTC.